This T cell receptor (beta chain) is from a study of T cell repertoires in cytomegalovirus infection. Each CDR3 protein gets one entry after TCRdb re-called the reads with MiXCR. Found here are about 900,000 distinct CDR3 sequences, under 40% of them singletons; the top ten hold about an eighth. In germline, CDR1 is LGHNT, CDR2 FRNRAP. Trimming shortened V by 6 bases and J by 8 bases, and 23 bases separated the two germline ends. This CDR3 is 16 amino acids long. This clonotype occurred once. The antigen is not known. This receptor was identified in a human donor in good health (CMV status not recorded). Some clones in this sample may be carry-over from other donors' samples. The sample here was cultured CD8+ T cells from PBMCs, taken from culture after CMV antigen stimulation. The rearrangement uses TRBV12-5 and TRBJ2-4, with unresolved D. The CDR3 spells CASGSDEEMTVDIQYF. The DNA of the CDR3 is TGTGCTAGTGGCTCCGATGAGGAAATGACCGTGGACATTCAGTACTTC.